This TCR beta chain was documented in a study of blood T cell repertoires in COVID-19. Under the authors' procedure: Nucleated cell counts were estimated from reference gene primer amplification. Method: immunoSEQ multiplex PCR; TCRdb's copy keeps in-frame clones and lacks some. V and J calls and clone size follow that table, whereas D and trimming were derived from the DNA. The table has over 65,000 clones, 70% to 90% seen once; the top ten hold 6% to 6.5%. Between the trimmed V and J ends, which lost 4 bases and 0 bases, there was a span of 10 bases. This CDR3 has 14 residues. Per the germline V gene, CDR1 is SGHRS and CDR2 is YFSETQ.

Sequencing was carried out using peripheral blood. This receptor was identified in a man older than 75 with COVID-19, enrolled during active disease. The chain couples TRBV5-1 to TRBJ1-1, with D hard to call. CDR3 amino acids: CASSPRGMNTEAFF. CDR3 in DNA: TGCGCCAGCAGCCCCCGAGGAATGAACACTGAAGCTTTCTTT.